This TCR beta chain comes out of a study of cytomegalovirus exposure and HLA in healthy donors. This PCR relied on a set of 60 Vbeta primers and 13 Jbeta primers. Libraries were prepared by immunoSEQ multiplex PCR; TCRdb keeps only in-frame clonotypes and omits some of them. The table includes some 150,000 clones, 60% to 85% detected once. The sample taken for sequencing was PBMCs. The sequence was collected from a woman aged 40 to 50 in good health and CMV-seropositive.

This CDR3 reads CASILPGGNTEAYNEQFF. CDR3 nucleotide sequence: TGTGCCAGCATTCTCCCGGGGGGTAATACGGAAGCCTACAATGAGCAGTTCTTC. The genes are TRBV7-9 and TRBJ2-1; 7 bases match TRBD2. Germline lookup yields CDR1 SEHNR and CDR2 FQNEAQ (reference sequence). The CDR3 runs 18 residues. With V trimmed by 7 bases and J by 2 bases, 17 bases remained unmatched.